The 6 T cell receptor beta chains below come from one sample, sequenced in a study of T cells after yellow fever vaccination. MiXCR was run by TCRdb on the 5' RACE reads, yielding one entry per CDR3 protein. This table holds about 630,000 distinct CDR3 sequences, 12% found once. The sequencing used PBMCs, collected on the day of the yellow fever booster vaccination. The receptor source for this set is a man aged 25-40 years who received the YFV17D yellow fever vaccine.

This sequence joins TRBV29-1 and TRBJ2-1, with D unresolved. The CDR3 contains 15 residues. Germline CDR1 reads SQVTM; CDR2 reads ANQGSEA. Between the trimmed V and J ends, which lost 7 bases and 0 bases, there was a span of 16 bases. The CDR3: CSAAPLRNSYNEQFF. For the CDR3, the DNA is TGCAGCGCAGCCCCCTTGCGTAACTCCTACAATGAGCAGTTCTTC.

The rearrangement joins TRBV5-5 to TRBJ2-5, with TRBD1 matching 7 bases. V shed 6 bases, J shed 5 bases, and the junction held 16 bases outside the gene matches. There are 16 residues in the CDR3. Germline CDR1 reads SGHKS; CDR2 reads YYEKEE (reference sequence). CDR3 sequence (DNA): TGTGCCAGCACCTTTCAGGGGGAGAGTAGCGTGGAGACCCAGTACTTC. It translates to CASTFQGESSVETQYF.

This clonotype was seen only a few times. The chain uses TRBV20-1 and TRBJ2-1; no reliable D call. Deletions cut 3 bases from V and 3 bases from J, with 15 bases between. Germline assignment: CDR1 DFQATT and CDR2 SNEGSKA (reference sequence). This CDR3 spans 15 amino acids. In nucleotides, the CDR3 is TGCAGTGCTAGGATCCCGGGTGCGCGCTACAATGAGCAGTTCTTC. Translating gives CSARIPGARYNEQFF.

This clonotype was picked up a small number of times. The chain is built from TRBV19 and TRBJ1-1; D gene ambiguous. There are 14 residues in the CDR3. V was clipped by 6 bases and J by 5 bases, with 16 bases between them. Germline V gene data show CDR1 as LNHDA and CDR2 as SQIVND (reference sequence). CDR3 in amino acids: CASRPEGRDTEAFF. In DNA form, the CDR3 reads TGTGCCAGTAGACCAGAGGGAAGGGATACTGAAGCTTTCTTT. Combining the CDR3 with reference TRBV19 and TRBJ1-1 gives the whole variable domain DGGITQSPKYLFRKEGQNVTLSCEQNLNHDAMYWYRQDPGQGLRLIYYSQIVNDFQKGDIAEGYSVSREKKESFPLTVTSAQKNPTAFYLCASRPEGRDTEAFFGQGTRLTVV.

The chain uses TRBV5-1 and TRBJ2-3, with 9 positions matching TRBD2. The CDR3 extends over 15 amino acids. CDR1 and CDR2 from the germline V gene are SGHRS and YFSETQ. With V trimmed by 1 base and J by 4 bases, 4 bases remained unmatched. The CDR3 DNA reads as TGCGCCAGCAGCTTGAGCGTAGCGGGAGCAGATACGCAGTATTTT. Its protein product is CASSLSVAGADTQYF.

V gene TRBV20-1 combines with J gene TRBJ2-2, with unresolved D. The CDR3 loop spans 15 amino acids. Germline assignment: CDR1 DFQATT and CDR2 SNEGSKA (reference sequence). Between the trimmed V and J ends, which lost 2 bases and 1 base, there was a span of 11 bases. The CDR3 protein is CSARIRSGNTGELFF. The CDR3 nucleotides are TGCAGTGCTAGAATAAGGTCAGGGAACACCGGGGAGCTGTTTTTT.